This T cell receptor (beta chain) was profiled in a study of blood T cells in healthy people across ages. CDR1 PRHDT and CDR2 FYEKMQ come from the germline V gene (reference sequence). This CDR3 has 16 amino acids. Trimming cost V 9 bases and J 2 bases; bases outside gene matches: 11. A second PCR of about 7 to 11 cycles used a sample-barcoded 5' primer and a J-beta primer mix. Each of the cDNA molecules was tagged by a template-switch adaptor with 12 random nucleotides. TCRdb analysed the 5' RACE reads with MiXCR anew, one entry per CDR3 protein. The table has about 1.8 million distinct CDR3 sequences, roughly 49% seen once.

The sample was blood. This chain links TRBV13 with TRBJ2-3, with 10 positions matching TRBD2. The receptor comes from a woman aged 40-49 years in good health. CDR3 sequence: CASRLGTSGTTDTQYF. DNA of the CDR3: TGTGCCAGTCGCCTAGGTACTAGCGGGACCACAGATACGCAGTATTTT. The whole variable domain, remainder taken from reference TRBV13 and TRBJ2-3, is AAGVIQSPRHLIKEKRETATLKCYPIPRHDTVYWYQQGPGQDPQFLISFYEKMQSDKGSIPDRFSAQQFSDYHSELNMSSLELGDSALYFCASRLGTSGTTDTQYFGPGTRLTVL.